The T cell receptor beta chain described here comes from a study of PD-1 blockade in classical Hodgkin lymphoma. Overall study findings and caveats: Relapsed/refractory patients reportedly had the lowest baseline TCR diversity, below newly diagnosed patients, who were below healthy donors.

This clone has just one count. Its target is unknown. Deletions cut 6 bases from V and 4 bases from J, with 18 bases between. The germline V gene encodes CDR1 MDHEN and CDR2 SYDVKM. The CDR3 is 15 residues long. TCRdb's table, derived via immunoSEQ multiplex PCR, lists solely in-frame clones and lacks some. The table records about 25,000 clones, about 74% of them present only once. Relapse was seen in all patients after autologous stem cell transplantation, and brentuximab vedotin exposure was variable. The sequence derives from a human donor with classical Hodgkin lymphoma. The genes are TRBV28 and TRBJ1-2; tentative D call: TRBD1 (5 bases). The material sequenced was peripheral blood mononuclear cells (PBMCs), taken before the second cycle of nivolumab. The CDR3 sequence is CASSFRGAPTYGYTF. The CDR3 coding sequence is TGTGCCAGCAGCTTTCGTGGGGCTCCCACCTATGGCTACACCTTC.